This T cell receptor beta chain emerged from a study of cytomegalovirus exposure and HLA in healthy donors. Study background: One earlier analysis, a look at some 180 million T cells, found about 100 million unique TCR beta sequences. General study results and limits: Confirmation in vitro established that a few CMV-associated chains were specific for CMV antigens. In an earlier analysis, productive rearrangement rates for most beta V segments clustered near 87% or 30%. Solely CMV serostatus was available to characterize immune exposure.

There are a few counts of this clone. What it recognizes is unknown. Germline loops: CDR1 SGHTA, CDR2 FQGTGA. The CDR3 is 14 residues long. Deletions cut 6 bases from V and 8 bases from J, with 17 bases between. 60 Vbeta and 13 Jbeta primers were used in PCR. Assay: immunoSEQ multiplex PCR; the TCRdb copy retains only in-frame clones and omits some. This table holds roughly 160,000 clones, roughly two thirds found once. The sequence was obtained from a woman aged 25 to 45 in good health and CMV-seronegative. Sequencing was done on a sample of PBMCs. This rearrangement joins TRBV7-3 to TRBJ2-1, with a tentative D call TRBD1 (6 bases). CDR3 DNA sequence: TGTGCCAGCAGTCCACTAGGGGGATCGTATGAGCAGTTCTTC. This sequence encodes CASSPLGGSYEQFF.